This T cell receptor (beta chain) was recovered during a study of neoadjuvant anti-PD-1 for oral cavity cancer. Patients had HPV-negative, locally advanced oral cavity squamous cell carcinoma. PBMCs were not maintained or expanded in culture before analysis. The V gene's germline CDR1 is MNHEY and CDR2 SVGAGI. CDR3 length: 13 amino acids. V lost 6 bases to trimming and J lost 7 bases, with 16 bases between them. PBMC libraries mostly used around 510 ng of input genomic DNA, with six replicates per sample. Clones were read by immunoSEQ multiplex PCR, and TCRdb kept only the in-frame ones, dropping some. The sample consists of under 20,000 clones, over 65% of them appearing once.

V is TRBV6-5 and J is TRBJ2-7, with TRBD2 as a possible D gene (6 bases). The sequence came from a person between 40 and 85 years old with oral cavity squamous cell carcinoma. Sequencing used PBMCs, obtained before nivolumab (anti-PD-1) treatment. The chain's CDR3 is CASSTGGIREQYF. DNA for the CDR3: TGTGCCAGCAGCACCGGGGGAATTCGGGAGCAGTACTTC.